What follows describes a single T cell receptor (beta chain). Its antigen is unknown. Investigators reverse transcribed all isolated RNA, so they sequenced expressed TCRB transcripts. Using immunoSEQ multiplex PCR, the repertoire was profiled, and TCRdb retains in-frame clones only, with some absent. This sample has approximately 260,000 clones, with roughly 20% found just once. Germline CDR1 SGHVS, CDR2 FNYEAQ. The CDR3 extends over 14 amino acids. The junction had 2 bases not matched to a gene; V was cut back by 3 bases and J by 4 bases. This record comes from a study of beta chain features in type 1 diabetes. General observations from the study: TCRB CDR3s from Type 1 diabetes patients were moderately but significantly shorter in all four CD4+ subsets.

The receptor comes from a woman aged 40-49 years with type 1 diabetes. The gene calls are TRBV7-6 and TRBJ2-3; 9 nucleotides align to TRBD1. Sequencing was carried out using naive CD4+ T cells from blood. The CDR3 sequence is CASSFTGGADTQYF. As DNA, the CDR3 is TGTGCCAGCAGCTTCACAGGGGGCGCAGATACGCAGTATTTT. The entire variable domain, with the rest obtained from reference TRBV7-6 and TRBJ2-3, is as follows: GAGVSQSPRYKVTKRGQDVALRCDPISGHVSLYWYRQALGQGPEFLTYFNYEAQQDKSGLPNDRFSAERPEGSISTLTIQRTEQRDSAMYRCASSFTGGADTQYFGPGTRLTVL.